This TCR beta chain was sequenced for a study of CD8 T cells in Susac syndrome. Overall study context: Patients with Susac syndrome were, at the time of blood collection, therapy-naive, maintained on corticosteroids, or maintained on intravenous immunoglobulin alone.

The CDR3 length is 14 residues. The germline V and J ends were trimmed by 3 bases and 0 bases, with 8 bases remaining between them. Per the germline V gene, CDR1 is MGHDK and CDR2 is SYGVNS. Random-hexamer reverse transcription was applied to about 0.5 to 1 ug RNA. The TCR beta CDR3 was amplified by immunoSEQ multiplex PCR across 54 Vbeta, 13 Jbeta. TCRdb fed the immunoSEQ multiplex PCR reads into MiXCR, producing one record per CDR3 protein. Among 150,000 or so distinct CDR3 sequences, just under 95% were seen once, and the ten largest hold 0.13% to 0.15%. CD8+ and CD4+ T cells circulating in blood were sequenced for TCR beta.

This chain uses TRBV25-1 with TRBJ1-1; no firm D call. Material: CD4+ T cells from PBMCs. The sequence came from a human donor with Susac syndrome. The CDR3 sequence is CASSDRSLNTEAFF. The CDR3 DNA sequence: TGTGCCAGCAGTGATCGCAGCCTGAACACTGAAGCTTTCTTT.